This T cell receptor (beta chain) was captured by sequencing in a study of cytomegalovirus exposure and HLA in healthy donors. Notes on the study in general: The authors listed 150 or so TCR beta chains as cytomegalovirus-associated.

Of note for this clone: Antigen: not known.

The donors were members of the 120-subject validation cohort (separate from the roughly 660-subject first cohort). TCRdb's copy holds only in-frame clones and misses some; the assay was immunoSEQ multiplex PCR. This table holds about 330,000 clones, about nine tenths found once. Germline values: CDR1 SEHNR, CDR2 FQNEAQ (reference sequence). Trimming cost V 5 bases and J 1 base, with 9 bases left between them. This CDR3 contains 13 residues. The chain is built from TRBV7-9 and TRBJ2-7; maybe TRBD1 (5 bases). Specimen: PBMCs. The TCR was taken from a woman aged 25-40 years in good health and CMV-seropositive. In nucleotides, the CDR3 is TGTGCCAGCAGCCAGACAGAGTCCTACGAGCAGTACTTC. It yields the protein CASSQTESYEQYF.